The sequence of this T cell receptor beta chain was determined in a study of blood T cells in healthy people across ages. Study-level findings and limits: One million T cells yielded diversity estimates that were considered underestimates.

A J-beta primer mix and a sample-barcoded 5' primer were used in a second PCR of about 7 to 12 cycles. TCRdb fed the 5' RACE reads into MiXCR, producing one record per CDR3 protein. The table lists 950,000 to 1,200,000 distinct CDR3 sequences, roughly two fifths of them singletons, with under 15% in the top ten. With regard to this clonotype: The antigen remains unidentified.

Germline CDR1 SGDLS, CDR2 YYNGEE. This CDR3 is 16 amino acids long. V dropped 0 bases and J dropped 1 base, with 10 bases sitting between them. The amount of total RNA extracted per sample was at least 5.5 micrograms. V is TRBV9 and J is TRBJ2-2, with D unresolved. Sequenced material: blood. The clonotype originates from a man aged 18 to 30 in good health. CDR3 nucleotides: TGTGCCAGCAGCGTAGCAAGGGTCCGGAACACCGGGGAGCTGTTTTTT. It encodes CASSVARVRNTGELFF.